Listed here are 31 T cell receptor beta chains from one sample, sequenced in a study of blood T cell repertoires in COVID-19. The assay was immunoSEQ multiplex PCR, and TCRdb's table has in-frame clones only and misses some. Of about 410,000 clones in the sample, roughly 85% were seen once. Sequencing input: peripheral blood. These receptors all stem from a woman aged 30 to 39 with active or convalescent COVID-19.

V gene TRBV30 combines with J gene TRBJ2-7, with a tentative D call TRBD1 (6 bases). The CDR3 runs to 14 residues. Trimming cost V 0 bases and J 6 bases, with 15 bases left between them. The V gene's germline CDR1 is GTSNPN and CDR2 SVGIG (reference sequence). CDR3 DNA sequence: TGTGCCTGGAGTGTACTTTACAGGGATAGCGAGCAGTACTTC. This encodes CAWSVLYRDSEQYF.

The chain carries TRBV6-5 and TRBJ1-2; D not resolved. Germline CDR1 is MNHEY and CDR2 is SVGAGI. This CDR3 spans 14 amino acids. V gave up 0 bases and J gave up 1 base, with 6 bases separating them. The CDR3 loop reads CASSYSAVNYGYTF. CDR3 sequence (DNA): TGTGCCAGCAGTTACTCGGCTGTTAACTATGGCTACACCTTC.

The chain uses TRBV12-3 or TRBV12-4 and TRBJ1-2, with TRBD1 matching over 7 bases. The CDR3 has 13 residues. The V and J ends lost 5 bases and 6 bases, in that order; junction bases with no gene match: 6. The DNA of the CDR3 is TGTGCCAGCAGTGCCGGGACAGTCAATGGCTACACCTTC. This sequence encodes CASSAGTVNGYTF.

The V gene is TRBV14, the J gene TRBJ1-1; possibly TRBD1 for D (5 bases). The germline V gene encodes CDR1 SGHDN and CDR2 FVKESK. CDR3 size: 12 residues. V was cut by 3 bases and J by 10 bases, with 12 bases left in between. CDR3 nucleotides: TGTGCCAGCAGCCAGGGGCCTGGTTTAGCTTTCTTT. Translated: CASSQGPGLAFF.

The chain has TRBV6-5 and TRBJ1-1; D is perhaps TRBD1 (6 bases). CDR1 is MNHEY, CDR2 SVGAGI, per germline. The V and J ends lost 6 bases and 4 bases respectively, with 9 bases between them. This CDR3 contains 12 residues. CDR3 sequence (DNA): TGTGCCAGCAGCAGGGGTCCCACTGAAGCTTTCTTT. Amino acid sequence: CASSRGPTEAFF.

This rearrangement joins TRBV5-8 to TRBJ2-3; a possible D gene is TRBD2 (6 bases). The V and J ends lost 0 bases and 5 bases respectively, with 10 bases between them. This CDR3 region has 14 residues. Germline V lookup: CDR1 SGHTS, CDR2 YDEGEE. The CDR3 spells CASSLGRERDTQYF. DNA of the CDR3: TGTGCCAGCAGCTTGGGGAGGGAAAGAGATACGCAGTATTTT.

The CDR3 here is CASTTGKNYGYTF. In nucleotides, the CDR3 is TGTGCCAGTACAACCGGGAAGAACTATGGCTACACCTTC. The gene calls are TRBV19 and TRBJ1-2, with no clear D. The V gene's germline CDR1 is LNHDA and CDR2 SQIVND (reference sequence). V lost 7 bases, J lost 2 bases, and 11 bases lay in between. There are 13 residues in the CDR3.

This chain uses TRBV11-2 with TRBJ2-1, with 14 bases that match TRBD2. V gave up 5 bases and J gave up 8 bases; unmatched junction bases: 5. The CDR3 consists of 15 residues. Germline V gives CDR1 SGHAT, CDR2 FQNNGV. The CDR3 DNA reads TGTGCCAGCAGCCCCGGGACTAGCGGGAGCGATGAGCAGTTCTTC. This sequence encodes CASSPGTSGSDEQFF.

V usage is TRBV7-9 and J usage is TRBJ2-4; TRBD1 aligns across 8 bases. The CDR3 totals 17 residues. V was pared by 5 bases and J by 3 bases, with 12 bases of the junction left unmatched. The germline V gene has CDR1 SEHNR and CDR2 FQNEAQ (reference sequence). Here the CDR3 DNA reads TGTGCCAGCAGCCGGACAGGGACACGGTCGGGCAAAAACATTCAGTACTTC. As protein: CASSRTGTRSGKNIQYF. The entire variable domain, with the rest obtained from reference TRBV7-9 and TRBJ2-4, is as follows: DTGVSQNPRHKITKRGQNVTFRCDPISEHNRLYWYRQTLGQGPEFLTYFQNEAQLEKSRLLSDRFSAERPKGSFSTLEIQRTEQGDSAMYLCASSRTGTRSGKNIQYFGAGTRLSVL.

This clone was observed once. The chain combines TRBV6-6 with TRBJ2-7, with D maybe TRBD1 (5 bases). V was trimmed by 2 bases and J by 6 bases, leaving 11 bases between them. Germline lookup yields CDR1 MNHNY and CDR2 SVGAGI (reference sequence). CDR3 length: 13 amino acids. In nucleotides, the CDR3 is TGTGCCAGCAGTTACCAGGGAAAGGGCGAGCAGTACTTC. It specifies CASSYQGKGEQYF.

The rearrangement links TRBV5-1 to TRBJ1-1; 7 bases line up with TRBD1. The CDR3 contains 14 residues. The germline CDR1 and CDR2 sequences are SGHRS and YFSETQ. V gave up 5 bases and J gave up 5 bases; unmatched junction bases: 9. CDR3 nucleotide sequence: TGCGCCAGCAGAGGACAGGTCGTGGGGACTGAAGCTTTCTTT. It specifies CASRGQVVGTEAFF.

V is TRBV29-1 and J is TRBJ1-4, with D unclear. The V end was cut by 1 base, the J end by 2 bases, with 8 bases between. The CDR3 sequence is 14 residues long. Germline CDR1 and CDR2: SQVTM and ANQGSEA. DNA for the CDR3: TGCAGCGTTGAAGGCGGGAGTACTAATGAAAAACTGTTTTTT. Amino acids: CSVEGGSTNEKLFF.

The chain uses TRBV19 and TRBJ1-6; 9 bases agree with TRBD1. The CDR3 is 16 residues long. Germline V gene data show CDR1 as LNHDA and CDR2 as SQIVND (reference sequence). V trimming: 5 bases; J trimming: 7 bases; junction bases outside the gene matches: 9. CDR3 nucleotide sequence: TGTGCCAGTAGTCATACCATCGGACAGGGGAATTCACCCCTCCACTTT. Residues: CASSHTIGQGNSPLHF. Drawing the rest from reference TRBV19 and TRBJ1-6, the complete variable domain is DGGITQSPKYLFRKEGQNVTLSCEQNLNHDAMYWYRQDPGQGLRLIYYSQIVNDFQKGDIAEGYSVSREKKESFPLTVTSAQKNPTAFYLCASSHTIGQGNSPLHFGNGTRLTVT.

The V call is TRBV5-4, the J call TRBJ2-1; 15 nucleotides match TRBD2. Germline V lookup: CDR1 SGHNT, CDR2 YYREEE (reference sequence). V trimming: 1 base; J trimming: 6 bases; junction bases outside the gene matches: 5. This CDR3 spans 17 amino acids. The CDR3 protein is CASSLRTSGGAANEQFF. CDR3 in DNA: TGTGCCAGCAGCTTGCGGACTAGCGGGGGGGCCGCCAATGAGCAGTTCTTC.

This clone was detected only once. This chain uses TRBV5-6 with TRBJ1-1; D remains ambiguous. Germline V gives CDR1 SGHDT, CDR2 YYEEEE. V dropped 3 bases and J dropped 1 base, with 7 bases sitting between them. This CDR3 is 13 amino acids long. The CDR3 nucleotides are TGTGCCAGCAGCTACGGAGAGAACACTGAAGCTTTCTTT. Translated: CASSYGENTEAFF.

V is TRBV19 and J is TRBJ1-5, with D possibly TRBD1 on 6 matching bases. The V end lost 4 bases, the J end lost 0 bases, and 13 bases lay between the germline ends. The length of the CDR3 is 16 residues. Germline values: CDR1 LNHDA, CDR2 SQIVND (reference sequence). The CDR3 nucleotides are TGTGCCAGTAGTACGACCGGACAGTATAGCAATCAGCCCCAGCATTTT. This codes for CASSTTGQYSNQPQHF.

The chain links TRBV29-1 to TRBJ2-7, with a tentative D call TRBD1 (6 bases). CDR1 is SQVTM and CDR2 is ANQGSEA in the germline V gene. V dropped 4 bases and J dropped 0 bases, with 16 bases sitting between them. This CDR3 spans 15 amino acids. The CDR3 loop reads CSVVGAGDNSYEQYF. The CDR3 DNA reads TGCAGCGTTGTGGGGGCGGGCGACAACTCCTACGAGCAGTACTTC.

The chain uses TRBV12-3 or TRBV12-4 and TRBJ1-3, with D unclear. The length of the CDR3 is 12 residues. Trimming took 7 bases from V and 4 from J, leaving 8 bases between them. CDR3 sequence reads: CASTRGGNTIYF. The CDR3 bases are TGTGCCAGCACTCGAGGGGGAAACACCATATATTTT.

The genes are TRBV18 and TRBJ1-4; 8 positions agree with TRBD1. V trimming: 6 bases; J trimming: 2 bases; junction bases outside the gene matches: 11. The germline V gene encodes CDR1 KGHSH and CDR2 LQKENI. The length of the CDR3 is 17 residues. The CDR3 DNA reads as TGTGCCAGCTCCGTGACAGGGGTTTTTTCGACTAATGAAAAACTGTTTTTT. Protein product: CASSVTGVFSTNEKLFF.

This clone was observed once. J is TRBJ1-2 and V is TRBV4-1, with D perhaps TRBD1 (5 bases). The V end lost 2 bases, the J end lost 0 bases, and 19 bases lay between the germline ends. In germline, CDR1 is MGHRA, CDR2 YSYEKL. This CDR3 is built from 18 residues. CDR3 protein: CASSQFPAGDRANYGYTF. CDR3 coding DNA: TGCGCCAGCAGCCAATTCCCGGCGGGGGACCGAGCTAACTATGGCTACACCTTC.

CDR3 bases: TGCGCCAGCAGCCCAACCCGGGACAGGCTTAATCAGCCCCAGCATTTT. This sequence encodes CASSPTRDRLNQPQHF. The chain couples TRBV5-1 to TRBJ1-5; 8 bases fit TRBD1. The CDR3 runs to 16 residues. J was trimmed by 4 bases and V by 4 bases; bases with no gene match: 10. Germline CDR1 and CDR2: SGHRS and YFSETQ.

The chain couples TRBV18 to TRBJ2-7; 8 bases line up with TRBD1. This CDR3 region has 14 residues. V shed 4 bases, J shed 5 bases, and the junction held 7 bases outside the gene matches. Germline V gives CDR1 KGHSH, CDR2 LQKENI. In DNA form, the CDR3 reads TGTGCCAGCTCACGACCAGGGGGCAGGAACGAGCAGTACTTC. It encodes CASSRPGGRNEQYF.

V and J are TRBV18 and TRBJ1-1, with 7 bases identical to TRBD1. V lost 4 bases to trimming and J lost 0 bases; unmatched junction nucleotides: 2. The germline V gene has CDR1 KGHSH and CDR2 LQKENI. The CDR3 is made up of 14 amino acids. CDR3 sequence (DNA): TGTGCCAGCTCACGACAGGGCCTGAACACTGAAGCTTTCTTT. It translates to CASSRQGLNTEAFF.

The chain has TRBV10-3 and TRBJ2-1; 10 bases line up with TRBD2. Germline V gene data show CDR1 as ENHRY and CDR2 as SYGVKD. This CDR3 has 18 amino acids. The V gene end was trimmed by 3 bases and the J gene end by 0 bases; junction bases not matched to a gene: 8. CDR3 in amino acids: CAISDLAGVRGSYNEQFF. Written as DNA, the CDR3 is TGTGCCATCAGTGATCTAGCGGGGGTAAGGGGCTCCTACAATGAGCAGTTCTTC.

In nucleotides, the CDR3 is TGTGCCAGCTCACCAGTCCAGGGGCTCCTCTCTGGAAACACCATATATTTT. Its translation: CASSPVQGLLSGNTIYF. The V call is TRBV18, the J call TRBJ1-3, with a tentative D call TRBD1 (6 bases). CDR1 and CDR2 (germline): KGHSH, LQKENI. The CDR3 consists of 17 residues. The V end lost 2 bases, the J end lost 0 bases, and 14 bases lay between the germline ends.

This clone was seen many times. The CDR3 protein is CASSVATGGVYEQYF. The CDR3 nucleotides are TGTGCCAGTAGTGTAGCGACAGGGGGCGTGTACGAGCAGTACTTC. V usage is TRBV19 and J usage is TRBJ2-7; TRBD1 matches 10 bases. CDR1 is LNHDA, CDR2 SQIVND, per germline (reference sequence). The J segment lost 4 bases and the V segment lost 5 bases, leaving 8 bases of the junction unmatched. The CDR3 extends over 15 amino acids.

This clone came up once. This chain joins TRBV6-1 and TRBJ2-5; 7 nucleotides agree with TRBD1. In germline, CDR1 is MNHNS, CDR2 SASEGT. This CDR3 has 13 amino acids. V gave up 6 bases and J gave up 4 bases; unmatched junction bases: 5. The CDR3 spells CASRTGYGETQYF. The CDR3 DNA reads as TGTGCCAGCAGGACAGGGTACGGAGAGACCCAGTACTTC.

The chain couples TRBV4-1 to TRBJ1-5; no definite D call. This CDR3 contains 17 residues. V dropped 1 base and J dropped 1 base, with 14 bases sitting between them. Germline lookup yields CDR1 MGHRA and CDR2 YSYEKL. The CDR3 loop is CASSQGDGIPSNQPQHF. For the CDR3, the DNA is TGCGCCAGCAGCCAAGGAGACGGGATCCCCAGCAATCAGCCCCAGCATTTT.

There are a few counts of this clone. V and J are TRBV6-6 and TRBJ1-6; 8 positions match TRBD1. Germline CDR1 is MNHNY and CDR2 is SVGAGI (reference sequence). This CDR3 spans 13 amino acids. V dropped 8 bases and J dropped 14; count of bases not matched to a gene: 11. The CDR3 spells CASFQDRVWSLHF. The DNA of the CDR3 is TGTGCCAGCTTCCAGGACAGGGTGTGGTCCCTCCACTTT.

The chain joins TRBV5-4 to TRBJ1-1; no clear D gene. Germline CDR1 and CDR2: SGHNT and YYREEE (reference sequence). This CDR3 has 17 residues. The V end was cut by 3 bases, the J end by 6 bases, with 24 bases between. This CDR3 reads CASSSPIGGGPNAEAFF. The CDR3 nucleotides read TGTGCCAGCAGCTCCCCTATAGGTGGAGGCCCCAACGCTGAAGCTTTCTTT.

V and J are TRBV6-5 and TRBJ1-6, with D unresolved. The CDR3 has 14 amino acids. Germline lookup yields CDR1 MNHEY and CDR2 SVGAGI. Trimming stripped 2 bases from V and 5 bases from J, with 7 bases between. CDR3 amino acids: CASSYNRDNSPLHF. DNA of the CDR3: TGTGCCAGCAGTTACAACAGAGATAATTCACCCCTCCACTTT.